A selection of T cell receptor beta chains follows, all from one sample in a study of blood T cell repertoires in COVID-19. Produced via immunoSEQ multiplex PCR; TCRdb's table is partial and in-frame only. The repertoire consists of about 220,000 clones, with about 83% occurring once and the leading ten covering approximately 6.5%. The source material was PBMCs or T cells enriched from blood (not recorded which). The receptors shown here come from a middle-aged woman who had recovered from COVID-19. CDR3s leave out the opening cysteine and the closing phenylalanine or tryptophan. The order of the fields is V gene, J gene, D gene, CDR3 protein. A D gene is named only where the DNA matches it firmly.

V gene: TRBV5-1
J gene: TRBJ2-2
D gene: TRBD2
CDR3 protein: ASSLAAGVNTGELF

V gene: TRBV7-8
J gene: TRBJ1-2
D gene: .
CDR3 protein: ASSLTRLANYGYT

V gene: TRBV5-5
J gene: TRBJ2-1
D gene: TRBD1
CDR3 protein: ASRNWGQSYNEQF

V gene: TRBV6-1
J gene: TRBJ1-3
D gene: TRBD1
CDR3 protein: ASSESAQGAGNTIY

V gene: TRBV7-2
J gene: TRBJ1-3
D gene: TRBD1
CDR3 protein: ASSSRQGASGNTIY

V gene: TRBV24-1
J gene: TRBJ2-1
D gene: TRBD2
CDR3 protein: ATSEADFGGSRNEQF

V gene: TRBV15
J gene: TRBJ1-2
D gene: TRBD1
CDR3 protein: ATSRDRSNYGYT

V gene: TRBV21-1
J gene: TRBJ2-1
D gene: .
CDR3 protein: ASSKLRGGDEQF

V gene: TRBV4-1
J gene: TRBJ2-4
D gene: TRBD2
CDR3 protein: ASSPGAGRGAKNIQY

V gene: TRBV6-4
J gene: TRBJ2-3
D gene: .
CDR3 protein: ASSEWETDTQY

V gene: TRBV5-5
J gene: TRBJ2-7
D gene: .
CDR3 protein: ASSLSTLPYEQY

V gene: TRBV15
J gene: TRBJ2-7
D gene: .
CDR3 protein: ATSRDLPSADEQY

V gene: TRBV18
J gene: TRBJ2-1
D gene: TRBD1
CDR3 protein: ASSPTGGFGNEQF

V gene: TRBV30
J gene: TRBJ2-3
D gene: .
CDR3 protein: AWSSPTDTQY

V gene: TRBV5-6
J gene: TRBJ1-2
D gene: TRBD1
CDR3 protein: ASSLDAGGAGYT

V gene: TRBV28
J gene: TRBJ2-3
D gene: TRBD2
CDR3 protein: ASIGSGKYTDTQY

V gene: TRBV30
J gene: TRBJ1-2
D gene: .
CDR3 protein: AFAGHPWDYGYT

V gene: TRBV24-1
J gene: TRBJ2-1
D gene: .
CDR3 protein: ATSDQSGSSYNEQF

V gene: TRBV29-1
J gene: TRBJ2-1
D gene: TRBD2
CDR3 protein: SVESRLASSYNEQF

V gene: TRBV11-3
J gene: TRBJ2-2
D gene: .
CDR3 protein: ASSLGGPNTGELF

V gene: TRBV5-4
J gene: TRBJ2-3
D gene: .
CDR3 protein: ASSPRAEVRGTQY

V gene: TRBV21-1
J gene: TRBJ2-2
D gene: .
CDR3 protein: ASTKREGTGELF

V gene: TRBV6-6
J gene: TRBJ2-7
D gene: TRBD2
CDR3 protein: ASSYVLAGGPYEQY

V gene: TRBV27
J gene: TRBJ1-2
D gene: TRBD1
CDR3 protein: ASSSGTANYGYT

V gene: TRBV30
J gene: TRBJ1-6
D gene: .
CDR3 protein: AWTPISYNSPLH

V gene: TRBV29-1
J gene: TRBJ1-1
D gene: TRBD1
CDR3 protein: SASKGTGKTEAF

V gene: TRBV7-9
J gene: TRBJ1-2
D gene: .
CDR3 protein: ASSLGTGGGYT

V gene: TRBV4-1
J gene: TRBJ2-7
D gene: TRBD1
CDR3 protein: ASSEGQGTYEQY